The 30 T cell receptor beta chains reported below all come from one sample, sequenced in a study of CD8+ T cells in alopecia areata. Extracted RNA was reverse transcribed, and the resulting cDNA served as sequencing template. Only in-frame clones appear in the TCRdb table, and some are missing; sequencing was by immunoSEQ multiplex PCR. This sample has 100,000 to 150,000 clones; about 50% occur once, and the top ten carry approximately 19%. The source material was CD8+ T cells sorted from blood, sampled at week 0. Receptors originate from a human donor with alopecia areata.

The gene calls are TRBV28 and TRBJ2-3; 7 bases align to TRBD2. V lost 5 bases to trimming and J lost 4 bases; unmatched junction nucleotides: 9. CDR1 and CDR2 (germline): MDHEN, SYDVKM. The CDR3 is made up of 15 amino acids. In nucleotides, the CDR3 is TGTGCCAGCAGTGCCCCTCGCGCGGGGGCAGATACGCAGTATTTT. Its protein is CASSAPRAGADTQYF.

The chain combines TRBV5-6 with TRBJ2-1; D is undetermined. The CDR3 has 14 amino acids. Trimming removed 3 bases from V and 6 bases from J, with 13 bases in between. The germline gives CDR1 SGHDT, CDR2 YYEEEE. The CDR3 sequence is CASSSSQESNEQFF. The CDR3, as DNA: TGTGCCAGCAGCTCGAGCCAAGAAAGCAATGAGCAGTTCTTC.

This clone was found a few times. The chain has TRBV29-1 and TRBJ2-1; D is perhaps TRBD1 (5 bases). The CDR3 is 10 residues long. The V and J ends lost 7 bases and 5 bases respectively, with 6 bases between them. Germline CDR1 and CDR2: SQVTM and ANQGSEA. This chain's CDR3 is CSATDNEQFF. CDR3 DNA: TGCAGCGCGACAGACAATGAGCAGTTCTTC.

V is TRBV30 and J is TRBJ2-7; D ambiguous. V was pared by 4 bases and J by 1 base, with 14 bases between. The CDR3 contains 14 residues. Germline CDR1 reads GTSNPN; CDR2 reads SVGIG (reference sequence). CDR3 DNA sequence: TGTGCCTGGACCGACGGACGGAAATCCTACGAGCAGTACTTC. This sequence encodes CAWTDGRKSYEQYF.

This clone was picked up one time. The rearrangement joins TRBV7-9 to TRBJ2-7; TRBD2 matches 9 bases. The CDR3 consists of 16 residues. Germline V gives CDR1 SEHNR, CDR2 FQNEAQ (reference sequence). The junction had 6 bases not matched to a gene; V was cut back by 1 base and J by 2 bases. The CDR3 coding sequence is TGTGCCAGCAGCTTAGGGGACCTAGCGGGAACCTACGAGCAGTACTTC. Translated: CASSLGDLAGTYEQYF.

Only a few counts were recorded for this clone. This sequence joins TRBV5-4 and TRBJ1-5; D possibly corresponds to TRBD1 (6 bases). Per germline, CDR1 SGHNT and CDR2 YYREEE (reference sequence). V dropped 3 bases and J dropped 2 bases, with 9 bases sitting between them. The CDR3 has 14 amino acids. The CDR3 sequence is CASSSGVGNQPQHF. Here the CDR3 DNA reads TGTGCCAGCAGCTCAGGGGTAGGCAATCAGCCCCAGCATTTT. The full variable domain, with the rest looked up from reference TRBV5-4 and TRBJ1-5, is ETGVTQSPTHLIKTRGQQVTLRCSSQSGHNTVSWYQQALGQGPQFIFQYYREEENGRGNFPPRFSGLQFPNYSSELNVNALELDDSALYLCASSSGVGNQPQHFGDGTRLSIL.

The chain's CDR3 is CAFGQTNEKLFF. The CDR3 nucleotides read TGTGCCTTTGGACAGACGAATGAAAAACTGTTTTTT. The J gene is TRBJ1-4, the V gene TRBV30, with a possible D match to TRBD1 (6 bases). Trimming took 7 bases from V and 5 from J, leaving 11 bases between them. This CDR3 is 12 amino acids long. Germline CDR1 and CDR2: GTSNPN and SVGIG (reference sequence).

In its sample, this clone was seen once. The chain has TRBV15 and TRBJ2-7; perhaps TRBD2 as D (6 bases). The germline CDR1 and CDR2 sequences are LNHNV and YYDKDF (reference sequence). V was shortened by 1 base and J by 5 bases, with 12 bases between the two germline ends. The CDR3 loop spans 14 amino acids. The DNA of the CDR3 is TGTGCCACCAGCAGAGTAGGAGGGGACGACGAGCAGTACTTC. Translation gives CATSRVGGDDEQYF.

This CDR3 reads CATSRDGERNQPQHF. The CDR3 DNA is TGTGCCACCAGCAGAGATGGGGAAAGGAATCAGCCCCAGCATTTT. The genes are TRBV15 and TRBJ1-5; no reliable D call. There are 15 residues in the CDR3. The V gene lost 0 bases and the J gene lost 4 bases, with 10 bases spanning the gap. CDR1 and CDR2 (germline): LNHNV, YYDKDF (reference sequence).

J is TRBJ2-2 and V is TRBV30; D possibly corresponds to TRBD1 (5 bases). Germline V lookup: CDR1 GTSNPN, CDR2 SVGIG (reference sequence). This CDR3 spans 15 amino acids. V was shortened by 0 bases and J by 4 bases, with 12 bases between the two germline ends. The CDR3, as DNA: TGTGCCTGGAGTGTACCCAGGCAGGGCACCGGGGAGCTGTTTTTT. The encoded protein is CAWSVPRQGTGELFF.

V gene TRBV15 combines with J gene TRBJ2-3; D is possibly TRBD1 (6 bases). The V gene's germline CDR1 is LNHNV and CDR2 YYDKDF (reference sequence). The CDR3 runs to 15 residues. Trimming pared 3 bases from V and 4 bases from J, leaving 14 bases between. The DNA of the CDR3 is TGTGCCACCAGCAGTGGCAGGGGATCTTCAGATACGCAGTATTTT. Translation gives CATSSGRGSSDTQYF.

The chain recombines TRBV7-9 with TRBJ2-7; perhaps TRBD2 as D (5 bases). Trimming removed 6 bases at V and 0 bases at J, with 9 bases between. The CDR3 covers 13 residues. Per germline, CDR1 SEHNR and CDR2 FQNEAQ (reference sequence). CDR3 DNA: TGTGCCAGCAGACTAGACCTCTCCTACGAGCAGTACTTC. This gives the protein CASRLDLSYEQYF. Variable domain in full (rest from reference TRBV7-9 and TRBJ2-7): DTGVSQNPRHKITKRGQNVTFRCDPISEHNRLYWYRQTLGQGPEFLTYFQNEAQLEKSRLLSDRFSAERPKGSFSTLEIQRTEQGDSAMYLCASRLDLSYEQYFGPGTRLTVT.

This clone was detected once. The CDR3 is CASKISPKYNEQFF. The DNA of the CDR3 is TGTGCCAGCAAGATATCCCCAAAATACAATGAGCAGTTCTTC. The chain joins TRBV27 to TRBJ2-1; D gene unclear. Germline lookup yields CDR1 MNHEY and CDR2 SMNVEV (reference sequence). This CDR3 has 14 amino acids. Trimming took off 7 bases at V and 4 bases at J, with 14 bases between the two ends.

This clone was found a few times. The chain recombines TRBV6-5 with TRBJ2-7; 7 positions match TRBD1. V shed 4 bases and J 2 bases; nucleotides not matched to a gene: 8. The CDR3 has 15 amino acids. Germline values: CDR1 MNHEY, CDR2 SVGAGI. As DNA, the CDR3 is TGTGCCAGCAGTTTGTCCCGGGACAGAACCTACGAGCAGTACTTC. It encodes CASSLSRDRTYEQYF.

This chain joins TRBV30 and TRBJ1-2; D is uncertain. Germline V gene lookup returns CDR1 GTSNPN and CDR2 SVGIG (reference sequence). With 4 bases removed from V and 5 bases from J, the gap between germline ends came to 17 bases. This CDR3 has 14 amino acids. The CDR3: CAWNLVEFRYGYTF. Here the CDR3 DNA reads TGTGCCTGGAATTTGGTTGAGTTTCGGTATGGCTACACCTTC.

This clone was counted a few times. The rearrangement uses TRBV6-5 and TRBJ1-1; no firm D call. This CDR3 region has 15 residues. Germline V lookup: CDR1 MNHEY, CDR2 SVGAGI. With 1 base removed from V and 1 base from J, the gap between germline ends came to 10 bases. Here the CDR3 DNA reads TGTGCCAGCAGTTACTTGCTCGAGGGGAACACTGAAGCTTTCTTT. Its translation is CASSYLLEGNTEAFF.

The chain has TRBV13 and TRBJ1-2; a weak D match, TRBD1 (5 bases). V gave up 6 bases and J gave up 7 bases, with 18 bases separating them. The CDR3 loop spans 14 amino acids. Per germline, CDR1 PRHDT and CDR2 FYEKMQ (reference sequence). The CDR3 here is CASRPAWGESGYTF. CDR3 DNA: TGTGCCAGCAGGCCTGCGTGGGGCGAGTCTGGCTACACCTTC.

This clone has just a few counts. Other DNA sequences of this sample code for an identical CDR3. The genes are TRBV6-4 and TRBJ2-3, with 11 bases aligning to TRBD2. The germline gives CDR1 MRHNA, CDR2 SNTAGT. The CDR3 extends over 16 amino acids. Trimming at V came to 0 bases and at J to 4 bases, leaving 3 bases not matched to a gene. This chain's CDR3 is CASSDSTSGGADTQYF. Here the CDR3 DNA reads TGTGCCAGCAGTGACTCCACTAGCGGGGGAGCAGATACGCAGTATTTT.

The V and J genes are TRBV5-1 and TRBJ2-2, with TRBD2 matching 11 bases. J gave up 1 base and V 3 bases, and 5 bases lay outside the gene matches. The CDR3 has 17 amino acids. Germline CDR1 reads SGHRS; CDR2 reads YFSETQ. This CDR3 is CASSSRLAGMNTGELFF. The CDR3 DNA sequence: TGCGCCAGCAGCTCTCGACTAGCGGGGATGAACACCGGGGAGCTGTTTTTT.

This clone was observed a handful of times. The chain combines TRBV13 with TRBJ2-1, with D maybe TRBD1 (5 bases). Per germline, CDR1 PRHDT and CDR2 FYEKMQ (reference sequence). V lost 4 bases and J lost 2, with 15 bases in between. The length of the CDR3 is 16 residues. CDR3 region: CASSSSTAGPYNEQFF. Written as DNA, the CDR3 is TGTGCCAGCAGCTCTAGTACGGCAGGGCCCTACAATGAGCAGTTCTTC. The full variable domain, in which reference TRBV13 and TRBJ2-1 provide the parts outside the CDR3, is AAGVIQSPRHLIKEKRETATLKCYPIPRHDTVYWYQQGPGQDPQFLISFYEKMQSDKGSIPDRFSAQQFSDYHSELNMSSLELGDSALYFCASSSSTAGPYNEQFFGPGTRLTVL.

V usage is TRBV18 and J usage is TRBJ2-2; the D is unclear. The CDR3 has 14 residues. Trimming took 2 bases from V and 5 from J, leaving 9 bases between them. The germline V gene encodes CDR1 KGHSH and CDR2 LQKENI. CDR3 residues: CASSPKDLTGELFF. The DNA of the CDR3 is TGTGCCAGCTCACCAAAAGATTTGACCGGGGAGCTGTTTTTT.

The genes are TRBV9 and TRBJ2-5; 7 bases are a match to TRBD1. Losses at the gene ends were 0 bases for V and 5 bases for J; bases not matched to a gene: 4. CDR3 length: 14 amino acids. The germline V gene encodes CDR1 SGDLS and CDR2 YYNGEE. As DNA, the CDR3 is TGTGCCAGCAGCGTAGACAGGGGTGCGGAGACCCAGTACTTC. Its translation: CASSVDRGAETQYF.

A few counts support this clone. J is TRBJ1-1 and V is TRBV10-3; 7 bases map to TRBD1. The CDR3 covers 16 residues. V trimming: 5 bases; J trimming: 0 bases; junction bases outside the gene matches: 9. Germline V gene sequence: CDR1 ENHRY, CDR2 SYGVKD. The CDR3 loop is CAISPTGSTMNTEAFF. The CDR3 DNA follows: TGTGCCATCAGTCCGACAGGGAGTACCATGAACACTGAAGCTTTCTTT.

The chain is built from TRBV2 and TRBJ1-2; 9 nucleotides agree with TRBD1. Trimming took 4 bases from V and 0 from J; bases not matched to a gene: 15. The CDR3 length is 19 residues. Germline-derived CDR1 and CDR2 are SNHLY and FYNNEI. CDR3 bases: TGTGCCAGCAGTGTGGCCATGGGGGACAGGGTGGTTACTAACTATGGCTACACCTTC. Amino acids: CASSVAMGDRVVTNYGYTF.

The CDR3 loop is CASSSSGVGDTEAFF. The CDR3 coding sequence is TGTGCCAGCAGCTCCAGCGGTGTCGGGGACACTGAAGCTTTCTTT. The chain combines TRBV7-9 with TRBJ1-1; D remains unclear. Per the germline V gene, CDR1 is SEHNR and CDR2 is FQNEAQ (reference sequence). Trimming shortened V by 4 bases and J by 3 bases, and 15 bases separated the two germline ends. The CDR3 extends over 15 amino acids.

A remark on this clone: Mismatch with germline at one junction end may stem from a read error. The same CDR3 also results from other DNA sequences found in this sample. The genes are TRBV30 and TRBJ1-1; no clear D gene. The CDR3 contains 11 residues. Germline lookup yields CDR1 GTSNPN and CDR2 SVGIG (reference sequence). CDR3 in DNA: TGTGCCTTTTCCGTGAATACTGAAGCTTTCTTT. Protein: CAFSVNTEAFF.

The chain recombines TRBV12-5 with TRBJ2-4; TRBD2 matches at 12 bases. The junction had 5 bases not matched to a gene; V was cut back by 5 bases and J by 0 bases. Looked up from germline, CDR1 is LGHNT and CDR2 is FRNRAP. This CDR3 spans 17 amino acids. This CDR3 reads CASGPGLAGRAKNIQYF. The CDR3 DNA is TGTGCTAGTGGTCCTGGACTAGCGGGGAGAGCCAAAAACATTCAGTACTTC.

V and J are TRBV27 and TRBJ2-7; D remains unclear. Trimming cost V 2 bases and J 3 bases, with 11 bases left between them. CDR1 and CDR2 from the germline V gene are MNHEY and SMNVEV (reference sequence). The CDR3 spans 14 residues. CDR3 residues: CASSLVGQVYEQYF. The CDR3 DNA follows: TGTGCCAGCAGTTTAGTGGGCCAGGTCTACGAGCAGTACTTC.

This chain links TRBV29-1 with TRBJ2-7, with D maybe TRBD1 (6 bases). The length of the CDR3 is 13 residues. The germline CDR1 and CDR2 sequences are SQVTM and ANQGSEA. Trimming cost V 4 bases and J 2 bases, with 12 bases left between them. The CDR3 DNA reads TGCAGCGTTGTGTGGGACACTACCTACGAGCAGTACTTC. This encodes CSVVWDTTYEQYF.

The chain joins TRBV30 to TRBJ2-7; D unresolved. The V gene lost 3 bases and the J gene lost 3 bases, with 12 bases spanning the gap. Germline assignment: CDR1 GTSNPN and CDR2 SVGIG (reference sequence). The CDR3 sequence is 13 residues long. The CDR3 DNA follows: TGTGCCTGGAGCCTCGGGCGAATCTACGAGCAGTACTTC. Translating it yields CAWSLGRIYEQYF.